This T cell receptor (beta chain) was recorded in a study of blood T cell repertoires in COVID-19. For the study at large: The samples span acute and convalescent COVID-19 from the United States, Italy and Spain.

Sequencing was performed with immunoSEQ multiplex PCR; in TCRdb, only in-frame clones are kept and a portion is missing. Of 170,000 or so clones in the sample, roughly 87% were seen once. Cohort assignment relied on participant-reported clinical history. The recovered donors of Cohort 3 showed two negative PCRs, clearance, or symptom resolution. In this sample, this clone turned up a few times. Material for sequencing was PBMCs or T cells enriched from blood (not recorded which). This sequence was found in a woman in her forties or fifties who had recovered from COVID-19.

CDR3 sequence: CASSFRGLAKNIQYF. In DNA form, the CDR3 reads TGTGCCAGCAGTTTTAGGGGCTTGGCCAAAAACATTCAGTACTTC. This rearrangement joins TRBV28 to TRBJ2-4, with D possibly TRBD1 on 5 matching bases. This CDR3 is built from 15 residues. Germline CDR1 is MDHEN and CDR2 is SYDVKM. The V gene lost 3 bases and the J gene lost 1 base, with 10 bases spanning the gap.